This entry describes one TCR beta chain. Its specificity is unknown. CDR1 is SGHVS and CDR2 is FQNEAQ in the germline V gene. CDR3 length: 18 amino acids. V lost 0 bases and J lost 2; bases outside the gene matches: 8. The TCR beta CDR3 regions underwent amplification from RNA transcripts. The workflow started with a first-round RT-PCR run with HTBI primers and then moved on to a second-round multiplex PCR. TCRdb processed the multiplex PCR reads anew with MiXCR; each CDR3 protein has one entry. The sample yields around 1.1 million distinct CDR3 sequences, roughly 35% seen once. This specimen belongs to a study of Graves' ophthalmopathy and Graves' hyperthyroidism. The study, taken as a whole, reports: Blood also held most thyroid clonotypes expanded above 0.001 frequency. Ophthalmopathy progression cases were predicted by the model with roughly 64% sensitivity and about 72% specificity.

Uncontrolled infections, other autoimmune diseases, pregnancy or lactation barred patients from enrollment. The J gene is TRBJ2-7, the V gene TRBV7-8; 12 positions agree with TRBD2. Specimen: peripheral blood or thyroid tissue (not recorded which). The clonotype was recovered from an adult man with Graves' hyperthyroidism. CDR3 nucleotides: TGTGCCAGCAGCTTAGCGTCGGCTAGCGGGGGGGGGCCCTACGAGCAGTACTTC. This codes for CASSLASASGGGPYEQYF. Using reference TRBV7-8 and TRBJ2-7 for the parts outside the CDR3, the full variable domain is GAGVSQSPRYKVAKRGQDVALRCDPISGHVSLFWYQQALGQGPEFLTYFQNEAQLDKSGLPSDRFFAERPEGSVSTLKIQRTQQEDSAVYLCASSLASASGGGPYEQYFGPGTRLTVT.